These T cell receptor beta chains were read from a single sample in a study of blood T cells in healthy people across ages. TCRdb re-called the 5' RACE reads with MiXCR, one entry per CDR3 protein. The table has 750,000 to 950,000 distinct CDR3 sequences, almost 30% seen once. The data were also submitted as part of a second study, on T cells of mothers and their children.

Sequencing was carried out using blood. The receptors stem from a woman aged 35 to 49 in good health. The conserved cysteine and the conserved F or W are not part of the CDR3 here.

V,CDR3
TRBV7-2,ASSHRQGGGTQY
TRBV15,ATSRISTGFGGYT
TRBV29-1,SVAQGGYGYT
TRBV12-3/TRBV12-4,ASSLRQGTSYGYT
TRBV7-3,ASSLNAGKGGYT
TRBV4-2,ASSQPSAGRGKNIQY
TRBV5-6,ASSFSLAGGRGETQY
TRBV12-3/TRBV12-4,ASSPILPGERY
TRBV4-3,ASSQDPYFYNEQF
TRBV20-1,SASDTSSYEQY
TRBV18,ASYSDGNSPLH
TRBV3-1,ASSPPGQAKYNEQF
TRBV25-1,ASSERRTTQRETQY
TRBV6-5,ASSFHNRGGNTEAF
TRBV5-1,ASSPPGTSGGANEQY
TRBV20-1,SAGLAGSTDTQY
TRBV7-6,ASSLEPSSYEQY
TRBV7-2,ASSLAIQVYEQY
TRBV18,ASSPLRGTGTEAF
TRBV12-3/TRBV12-4,ASSFTSGSNQPQH
TRBV28,ASRPRGSSYNEQF
TRBV11-2,ASSLEGTDSYEQY
TRBV7-2,ASSLAVGQLF
TRBV30,AWSEGAGRSNEQF
TRBV5-1,ASRGGQGARNTEAF
TRBV5-1,ASSLAPQGTDTQY
TRBV7-2,ASSLGPGEYGYT
TRBV14,ASSLKPSNYGYT
TRBV3-1,ASSQDQGQRFTTDTQY
TRBV7-2,ASSLARLAAVYEQY
TRBV3-1,ASSQDGRTGGYEQY
TRBV5-1,ASSARGSDLAKNIQY
TRBV20-1,SASYRTYNEQY
TRBV6-1,ASSDGAGQETQY
TRBV6-2/TRBV6-3,ASRLRTVEQY
TRBV7-2,ASSLGPVGGPDGELF
TRBV28,ASVGDYYGYT
TRBV7-9,ASSSGWAGVNMNTEAF
TRBV20-1,GASNAVNSPLH
TRBV29-1,SVGTDSGANVLT
TRBV7-9,ASSLVGAAIYGYT
TRBV27,ASSLSPLALSYEQY